Presented here are 10 T cell receptor beta chains from one specimen sequenced in a study of cytomegalovirus exposure and HLA in healthy donors. PCR amplification relied on 60 Vbeta primers (plus 13 Jbeta primers). Profiling relied on immunoSEQ multiplex PCR, and the TCRdb table lists in-frame clones only, not all of them. The table records some 160,000 clones, 79% of them present only once. Sequenced: PBMCs. The receptors shown here come from a woman in her forties in good health and CMV-seronegative.

This sequence joins TRBV5-5 and TRBJ2-5; D is undetermined. The CDR3 loop spans 15 amino acids. Germline-derived CDR1 and CDR2 are SGHKS and YYEKEE (reference sequence). V lost 0 bases and J 5 bases, leaving 14 bases between the germline ends. The CDR3 is CASSLGPGYGETQYF. The CDR3 nucleotides read TGTGCCAGCAGCTTGGGACCTGGCTACGGGGAGACCCAGTACTTC.

The rearrangement joins TRBV7-2 to TRBJ1-5; D possibly corresponds to TRBD1 (5 bases). This CDR3 has 15 residues. With 0 bases removed from V and 7 bases from J, the gap between germline ends came to 13 bases. Germline loops: CDR1 SGHTA, CDR2 FQGNSA. The CDR3 here is CASSLAPGALQPQHF. As DNA, the CDR3 is TGTGCCAGCAGCTTAGCCCCTGGGGCTTTGCAGCCCCAGCATTTT.

This clone was seen only a few times. J is TRBJ2-7 and V is TRBV7-9; TRBD2 matches at 8 bases. The CDR3 covers 14 residues. Per the germline V gene, CDR1 is SEHNR and CDR2 is FQNEAQ (reference sequence). V shed 5 bases, J shed 5 bases, and the junction held 8 bases outside the gene matches. The CDR3 spells CASSNPGGENEQYF. The CDR3 region has the DNA TGTGCCAGCAGCAATCCGGGGGGGGAGAACGAGCAGTACTTC.

This clone was found many times. The chain joins TRBV29-1 to TRBJ1-1; 7 nucleotides match TRBD1. J lost 3 bases, V lost 6 bases, and 10 bases had no gene match. The germline CDR1 and CDR2 sequences are SQVTM and ANQGSEA. The CDR3 loop spans 14 amino acids. CDR3 DNA sequence: TGCAGCGTCGCCGACAGGGATGAGTACACTGAAGCTTTCTTT. Its protein is CSVADRDEYTEAFF.

The V and J genes are TRBV10-3 and TRBJ1-2; TRBD1 might be the D (6 bases). The V end was cut by 4 bases, the J end by 6 bases, with 27 bases between. Germline V gene lookup returns CDR1 ENHRY and CDR2 SYGVKD. The CDR3 is made up of 18 amino acids. CDR3 region: CAISVGAIITGPSNGYTF. The CDR3 region has the DNA TGTGCCATCAGTGTTGGGGCAATCATCACAGGGCCCTCTAATGGCTACACCTTC.

The J gene is TRBJ1-2, the V gene TRBV19; D uncertain. V was shortened by 0 bases and J by 6 bases, with 11 bases between the two germline ends. Germline assignment: CDR1 LNHDA and CDR2 SQIVND (reference sequence). CDR3 length: 14 amino acids. This chain's CDR3 is CASSIDMRSHGYTF. The CDR3 DNA follows: TGTGCCAGTAGTATAGACATGAGGTCCCATGGCTACACCTTC.

V usage is TRBV6-6 and J usage is TRBJ1-1; D possibly corresponds to TRBD1 (5 bases). Germline CDR1 and CDR2: MNHNY and SVGAGI (reference sequence). This CDR3 spans 11 amino acids. The germline V and J ends were trimmed by 4 bases and 10 bases, with 10 bases remaining between them. The CDR3 bases are TGTGCCAGCAGTTGGTCAGGGCCAGCTTTCTTT. This encodes CASSWSGPAFF.

The chain joins TRBV5-1 to TRBJ2-1; TRBD2 matches at 9 bases. The CDR3 spans 14 residues. After removal of 4 bases from V and 6 bases from J, the junction contained 5 bases not matched to a gene. In germline, CDR1 is SGHRS, CDR2 YFSETQ. The CDR3 reads CASSTTSGPNEQFF. The CDR3 bases are TGCGCCAGCAGCACCACTAGCGGGCCCAATGAGCAGTTCTTC.

This rearrangement joins TRBV6-6 to TRBJ1-3; D gene unclear. Germline V gene sequence: CDR1 MNHNY, CDR2 SVGAGI (reference sequence). The CDR3 covers 15 residues. The germline V and J ends were trimmed by 0 bases and 0 bases, with 6 bases remaining between them. As DNA, the CDR3 is TGTGCCAGCAGTTACTCTACGAGCTCTGGAAACACCATATATTTT. Translating gives CASSYSTSSGNTIYF.

This chain connects TRBV27 to TRBJ2-7; D possibly corresponds to TRBD2 (6 bases). Trimming pared 5 bases from V and 4 bases from J, leaving 21 bases between. This CDR3 contains 16 residues. The V gene's germline CDR1 is MNHEY and CDR2 SMNVEV (reference sequence). The CDR3, as DNA: TGTGCCAGCAGTATGTGGAGGGGCGTTACAATGTACGAGCAGTACTTC. Encoded protein: CASSMWRGVTMYEQYF.